The subject of this entry is one T cell receptor beta chain. A much larger clone lies one base from this, so it may be a read error. The germline V gene has CDR1 SGHAT and CDR2 FQNNGV. This CDR3 spans 14 amino acids. This specimen belongs to a study of T cells in Graves' hyperthyroidism and ophthalmopathy. TCR beta CDR3 sequences were amplified from RNA transcripts. Primed by the HTBI set, a first-round RT-PCR was run on the TCR CDR3. TCRdb called the multiplex PCR reads again in MiXCR, with one record for every CDR3 protein. Of 550,000 to 650,000 distinct CDR3 sequences listed, less than 15% were seen once; the top ten hold around 14%.

The V call is TRBV11-2, the J call TRBJ1-4, with D possibly being TRBD1 (5 bases). This clonotype was obtained from a woman in her thirties or forties with Graves' hyperthyroidism. Material for sequencing was blood. CDR3 sequence (DNA): TGTGCCAGCAGACAAAGCCAGGGAAATGAAAAACTGTCTTTT. Protein sequence: CASRQSQGNEKLSF.